This T cell receptor beta chain was sequenced in a study of T cells in localized non-small cell lung cancer. Study results and limitations: Owing to sequencing of a solitary tumor region, heterogeneity cannot be discounted. Clonality peaked in uninvolved adjacent lung rather than tumor. Appearances in adjacent lung were noted for a median approximately 50 of the top 100 tumor clones.

In the case of this clone: Its antigen is currently unknown.

Here immunoSEQ multiplex PCR was the method, and the copy in TCRdb shows in-frame clones only, minus some. The sample consists of approximately 47,000 clones, approximately 90% of them appearing once. The TCR sequence derives from a man aged 40-75 years with stage II lung adenocarcinoma. Here the sequenced sample was PBMCs, taken before any cancer treatment.

In DNA, the CDR3 is TGCAGCGTTTTTGAGGGGAACACTGAAGCTTTCTTT. Amino acids: CSVFEGNTEAFF. The chain joins TRBV29-1 to TRBJ1-1; D unclear. This CDR3 has 12 amino acids. Germline assignment: CDR1 SQVTM and CDR2 ANQGSEA. V was cut by 5 bases and J by 1 base, with 8 bases left in between.